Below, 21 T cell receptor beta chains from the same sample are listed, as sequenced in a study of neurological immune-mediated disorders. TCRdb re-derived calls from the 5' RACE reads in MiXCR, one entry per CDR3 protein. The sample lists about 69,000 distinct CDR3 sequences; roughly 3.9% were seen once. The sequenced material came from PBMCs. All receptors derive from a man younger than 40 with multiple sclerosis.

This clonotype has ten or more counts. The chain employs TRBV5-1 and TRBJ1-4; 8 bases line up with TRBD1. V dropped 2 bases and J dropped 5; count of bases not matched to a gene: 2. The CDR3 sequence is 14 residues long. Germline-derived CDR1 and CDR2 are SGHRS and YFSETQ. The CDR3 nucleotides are TGCGCCAGCAGCTTTACAGGGGGAAATGAAAAACTGTTTTTT. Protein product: CASSFTGGNEKLFF.

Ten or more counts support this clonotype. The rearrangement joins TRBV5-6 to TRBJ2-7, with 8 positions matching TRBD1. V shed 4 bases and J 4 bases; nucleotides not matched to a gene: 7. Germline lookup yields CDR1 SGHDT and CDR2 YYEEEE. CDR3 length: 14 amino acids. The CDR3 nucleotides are TGTGCCAGCAGCGGGACCTACAGGGGGTACGAGCAGTACTTC. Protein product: CASSGTYRGYEQYF.

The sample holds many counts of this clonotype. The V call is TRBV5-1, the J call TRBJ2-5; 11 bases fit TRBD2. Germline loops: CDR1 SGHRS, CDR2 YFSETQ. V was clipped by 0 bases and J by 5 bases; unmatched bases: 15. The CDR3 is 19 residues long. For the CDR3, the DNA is TGCGCCAGCAGCTTGGCCGGATTCGCTAGCGGGGGGTTGCAGGAGACCCAGTACTTC. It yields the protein CASSLAGFASGGLQETQYF.

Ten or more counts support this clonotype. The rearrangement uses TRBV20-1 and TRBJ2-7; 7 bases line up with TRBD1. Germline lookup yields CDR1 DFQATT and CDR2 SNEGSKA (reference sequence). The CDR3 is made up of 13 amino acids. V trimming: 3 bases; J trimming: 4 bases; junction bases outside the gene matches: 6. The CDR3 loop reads CSASAARGYEQYF. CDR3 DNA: TGCAGTGCTAGTGCCGCCAGGGGGTACGAGCAGTACTTC.

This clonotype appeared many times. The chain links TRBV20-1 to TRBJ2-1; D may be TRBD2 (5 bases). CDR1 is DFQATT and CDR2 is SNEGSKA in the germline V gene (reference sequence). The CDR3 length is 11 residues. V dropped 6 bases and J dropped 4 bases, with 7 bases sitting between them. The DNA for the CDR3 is TGCAGTGCGGGAGATTACAATGAGCAGTTCTTC. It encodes CSAGDYNEQFF.

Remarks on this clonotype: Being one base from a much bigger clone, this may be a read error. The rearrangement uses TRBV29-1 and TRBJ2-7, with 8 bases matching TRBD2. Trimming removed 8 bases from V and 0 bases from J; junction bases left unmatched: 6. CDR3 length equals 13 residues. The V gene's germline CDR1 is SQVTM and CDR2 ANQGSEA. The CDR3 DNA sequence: TGCAGCACTTTAGCGGGGCCCTCCTACGAGCAGTACGTC. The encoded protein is CSTLAGPSYEQYV.

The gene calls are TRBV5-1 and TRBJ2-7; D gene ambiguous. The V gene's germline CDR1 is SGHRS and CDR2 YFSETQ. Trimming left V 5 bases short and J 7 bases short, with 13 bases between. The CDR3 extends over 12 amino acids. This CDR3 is CASRSSRKEQYF. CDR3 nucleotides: TGCGCCAGCAGGTCTTCTAGAAAAGAGCAGTACTTC.

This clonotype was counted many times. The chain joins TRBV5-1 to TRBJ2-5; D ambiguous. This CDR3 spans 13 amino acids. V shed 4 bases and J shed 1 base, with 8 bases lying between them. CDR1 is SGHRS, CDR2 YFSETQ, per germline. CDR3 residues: CASSLNLQETQYF. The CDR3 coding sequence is TGCGCCAGCAGCCTAAATCTCCAAGAGACCCAGTACTTC.

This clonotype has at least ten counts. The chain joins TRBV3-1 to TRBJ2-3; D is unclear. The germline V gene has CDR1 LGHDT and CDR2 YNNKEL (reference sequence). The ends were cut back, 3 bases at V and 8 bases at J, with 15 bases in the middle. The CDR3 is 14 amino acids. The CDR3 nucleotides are TGTGCCAGCAGCCATGTCGTGAATTTAGGTACGCAGTATTTT. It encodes CASSHVVNLGTQYF.

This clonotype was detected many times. The CDR3 sequence is CASSLGFRETQYF. DNA for the CDR3: TGTGCCAGCAGCTTAGGGTTTCGAGAGACCCAGTACTTC. The genes are TRBV7-2 and TRBJ2-5; D gene ambiguous. In germline, CDR1 is SGHTA, CDR2 FQGNSA. Trimming cost V 1 base and J 4 bases, with 7 bases left between them. The CDR3 length is 13 residues.

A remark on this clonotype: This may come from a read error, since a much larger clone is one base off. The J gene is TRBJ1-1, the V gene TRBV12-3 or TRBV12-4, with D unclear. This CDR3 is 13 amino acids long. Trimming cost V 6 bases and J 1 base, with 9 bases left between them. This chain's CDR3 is CASRKGKNTEAFF. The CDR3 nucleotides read TGTGCCAGCAGGAAAGGAAAGAACACTGAAGCTTTCTTT.

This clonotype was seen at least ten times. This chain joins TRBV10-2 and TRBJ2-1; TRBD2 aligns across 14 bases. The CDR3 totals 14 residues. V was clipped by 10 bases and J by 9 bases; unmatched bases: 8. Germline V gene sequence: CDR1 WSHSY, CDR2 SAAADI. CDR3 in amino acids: CATETSGGEVEQFF. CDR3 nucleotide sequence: TGCGCCACGGAGACTAGCGGGGGGGAGGTTGAGCAGTTCTTC.

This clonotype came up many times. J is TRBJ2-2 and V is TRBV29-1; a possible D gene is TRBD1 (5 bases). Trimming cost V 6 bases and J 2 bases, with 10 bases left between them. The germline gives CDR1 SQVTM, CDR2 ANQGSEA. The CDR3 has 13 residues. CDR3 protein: CSVATVNTGELFF. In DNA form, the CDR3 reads TGCAGCGTCGCGACAGTAAACACCGGGGAGCTGTTTTTT.

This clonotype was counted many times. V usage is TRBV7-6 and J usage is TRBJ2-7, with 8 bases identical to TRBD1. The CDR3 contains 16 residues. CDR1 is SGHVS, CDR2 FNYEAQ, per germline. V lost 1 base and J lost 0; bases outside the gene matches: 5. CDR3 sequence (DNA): TGTGCCAGCAGCTTAGGACAGGGGCTGAGCTCCTACGAGCAGTACTTC. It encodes CASSLGQGLSSYEQYF. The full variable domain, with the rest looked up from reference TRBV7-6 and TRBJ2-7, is GAGVSQSPRYKVTKRGQDVALRCDPISGHVSLYWYRQALGQGPEFLTYFNYEAQQDKSGLPNDRFSAERPEGSISTLTIQRTEQRDSAMYRCASSLGQGLSSYEQYFGPGTRLTVT.

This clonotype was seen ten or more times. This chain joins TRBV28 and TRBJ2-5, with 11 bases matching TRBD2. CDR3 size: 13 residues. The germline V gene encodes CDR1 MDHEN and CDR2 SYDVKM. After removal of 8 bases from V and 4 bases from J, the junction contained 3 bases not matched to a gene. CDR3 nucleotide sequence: TGTGCCAGCCTAGCGGGGGGCAGAGAGACCCAGTACTTC. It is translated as CASLAGGRETQYF.

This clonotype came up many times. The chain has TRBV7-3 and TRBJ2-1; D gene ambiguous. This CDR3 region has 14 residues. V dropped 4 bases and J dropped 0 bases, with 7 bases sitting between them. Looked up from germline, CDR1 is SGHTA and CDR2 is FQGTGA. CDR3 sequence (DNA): TGTGCCAGCAGCTCCAGTGACTCCTACAATGAGCAGTTCTTC. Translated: CASSSSDSYNEQFF. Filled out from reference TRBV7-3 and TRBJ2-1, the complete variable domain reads GAGVSQTPSNKVTEKGKYVELRCDPISGHTALYWYRQSLGQGPEFLIYFQGTGAADDSGLPNDRFFAVRPEGSVSTLKIQRTERGDSAVYLCASSSSDSYNEQFFGPGTRLTVL.

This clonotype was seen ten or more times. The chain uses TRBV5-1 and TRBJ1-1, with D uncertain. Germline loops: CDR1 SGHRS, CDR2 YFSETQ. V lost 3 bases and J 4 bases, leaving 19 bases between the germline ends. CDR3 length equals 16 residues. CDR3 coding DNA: TGCGCCAGCAGCTGGATACTGCGGGAGGCGAGCACTGAAGCTTTCTTT. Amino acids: CASSWILREASTEAFF. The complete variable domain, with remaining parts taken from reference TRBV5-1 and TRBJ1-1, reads KAGVTQTPRYLIKTRGQQVTLSCSPISGHRSVSWYQQTPGQGLQFLFEYFSETQRNKGNFPGRFSGRQFSNSRSEMNVSTLELGDSALYLCASSWILREASTEAFFGQGTRLTVV.

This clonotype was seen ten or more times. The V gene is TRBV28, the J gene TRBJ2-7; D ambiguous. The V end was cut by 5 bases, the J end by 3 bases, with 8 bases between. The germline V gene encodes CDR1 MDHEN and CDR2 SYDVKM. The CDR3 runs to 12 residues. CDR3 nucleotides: TGTGCCAGCAGTACCCCGGGCTACGAGCAGTACTTC. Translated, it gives CASSTPGYEQYF.

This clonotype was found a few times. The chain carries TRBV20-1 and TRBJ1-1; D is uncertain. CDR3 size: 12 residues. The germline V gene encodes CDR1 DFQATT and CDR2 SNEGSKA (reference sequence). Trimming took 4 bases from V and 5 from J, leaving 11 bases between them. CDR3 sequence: CSAKESVTEAFF. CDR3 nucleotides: TGCAGTGCTAAAGAATCGGTAACTGAAGCTTTCTTT.

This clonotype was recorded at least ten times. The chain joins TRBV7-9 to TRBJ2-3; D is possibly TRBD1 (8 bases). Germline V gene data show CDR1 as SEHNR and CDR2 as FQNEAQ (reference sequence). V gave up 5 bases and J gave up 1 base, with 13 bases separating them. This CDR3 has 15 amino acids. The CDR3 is CASSPGGQGTDTQYF. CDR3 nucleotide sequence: TGTGCCAGCAGCCCGGGGGGACAGGGCACAGATACGCAGTATTTT. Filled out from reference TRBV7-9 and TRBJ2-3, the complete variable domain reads DTGVSQNPRHKITKRGQNVTFRCDPISEHNRLYWYRQTLGQGPEFLTYFQNEAQLEKSRLLSDRFSAERPKGSFSTLEIQRTEQGDSAMYLCASSPGGQGTDTQYFGPGTRLTVL.

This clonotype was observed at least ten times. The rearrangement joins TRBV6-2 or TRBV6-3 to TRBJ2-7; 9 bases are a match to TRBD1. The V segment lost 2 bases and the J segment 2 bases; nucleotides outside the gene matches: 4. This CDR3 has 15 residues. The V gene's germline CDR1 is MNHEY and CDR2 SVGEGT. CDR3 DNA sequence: TGTGCCAGCAGTTACCCCGACAGGGGGGCCTACGAGCAGTACTTC. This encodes CASSYPDRGAYEQYF.